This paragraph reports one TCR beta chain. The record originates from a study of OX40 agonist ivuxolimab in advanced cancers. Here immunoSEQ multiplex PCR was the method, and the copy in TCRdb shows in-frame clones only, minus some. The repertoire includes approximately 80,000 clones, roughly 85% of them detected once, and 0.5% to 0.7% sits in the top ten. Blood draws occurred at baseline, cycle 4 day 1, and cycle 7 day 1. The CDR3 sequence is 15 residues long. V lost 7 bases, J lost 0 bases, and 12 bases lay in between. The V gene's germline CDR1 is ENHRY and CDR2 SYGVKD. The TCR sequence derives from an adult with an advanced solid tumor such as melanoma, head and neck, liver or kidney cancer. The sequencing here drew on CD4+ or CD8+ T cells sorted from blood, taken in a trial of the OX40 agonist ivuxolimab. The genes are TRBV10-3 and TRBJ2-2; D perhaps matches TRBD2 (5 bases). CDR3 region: CAITPSEANTGELFF. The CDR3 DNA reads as TGTGCCATCACCCCTTCGGAGGCGAACACCGGGGAGCTGTTTTTT.